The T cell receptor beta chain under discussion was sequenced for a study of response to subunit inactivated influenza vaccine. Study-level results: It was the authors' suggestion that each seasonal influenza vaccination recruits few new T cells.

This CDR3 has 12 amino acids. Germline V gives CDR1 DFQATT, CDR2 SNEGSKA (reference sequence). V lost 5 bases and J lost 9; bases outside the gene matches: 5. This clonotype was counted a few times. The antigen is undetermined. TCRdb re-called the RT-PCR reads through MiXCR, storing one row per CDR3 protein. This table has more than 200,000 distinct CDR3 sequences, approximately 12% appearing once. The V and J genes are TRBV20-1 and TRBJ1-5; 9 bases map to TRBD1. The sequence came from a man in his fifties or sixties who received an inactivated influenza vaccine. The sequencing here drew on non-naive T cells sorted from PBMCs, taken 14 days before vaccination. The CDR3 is CSAGTGGGPQHF. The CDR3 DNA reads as TGCAGTGCTGGAACAGGGGGCGGGCCCCAGCATTTT.